This TCR beta chain stems from a study of T cell repertoires in cytomegalovirus infection. Whole-study context: Signatures in public TCR beta sequences pointed to both CMV infection and matching HLA type.

Note on this clonotype: The antigen remains unidentified.

V shed 6 bases, J shed 5 bases, and the junction held 7 bases outside the gene matches. The germline CDR1 and CDR2 sequences are MDHEN and SYDVKM. This CDR3 region has 15 residues. General study results and limits: Dominating the ex vivo response were HLA-C-restricted CMV-specific TCR beta clonotypes. Public TCR beta family frequency separated CMV-and-HLA carriers, including in an independent cohort.

TCRdb re-derived calls from the reads in MiXCR, one entry per CDR3 protein. This sample has about 330,000 distinct CDR3 sequences; around a tenth occur once, and the top ten carry around 4.1%. The chain is built from TRBV28 and TRBJ1-4, with 9 bases fitting TRBD1. The receptor's source is a human donor in good health (CMV status not recorded). Some clones in this sample may be carry-over from other donors' samples. The specimen was PBMCs. CDR3 protein: CASSSGGQGNEKLFF. The CDR3 DNA follows: TGTGCCAGCAGCTCAGGAGGACAGGGGAATGAAAAACTGTTTTTT.